A single T cell receptor (beta chain) is shown here with its context. Per the authors' pipeline: Amplified reference gene primers provided the basis for estimating nucleated cell counts. Some clones are missing from TCRdb's copy, which holds only in-frame ones; the method was immunoSEQ multiplex PCR. From that table come the V and J calls and clone size; the DNA was used to work out D and trimming. The sample includes under 200,000 clones, 86% of them seen just once. CDR3 length: 15 amino acids. Germline CDR1 and CDR2: LGHNA and YSLEER. Between the trimmed V and J ends, which lost 1 base and 8 bases, there was a span of 15 bases. This sample was included in a study of blood T cell repertoires in COVID-19.

This sequence joins TRBV4-3 and TRBJ2-1; D might be TRBD2 (7 bases). Sample: PBMCs or T cells enriched from blood (not recorded which). This receptor was obtained from a woman between 40 and 55 years old in a cohort exposed to, infected with or recovered from COVID-19 (not recorded which). The CDR3 nucleotides read TGCGCCAGCAGCCAAGGCCTGGGGGGGCAAGATGAGCAGTTCTTC. Translated: CASSQGLGGQDEQFF.